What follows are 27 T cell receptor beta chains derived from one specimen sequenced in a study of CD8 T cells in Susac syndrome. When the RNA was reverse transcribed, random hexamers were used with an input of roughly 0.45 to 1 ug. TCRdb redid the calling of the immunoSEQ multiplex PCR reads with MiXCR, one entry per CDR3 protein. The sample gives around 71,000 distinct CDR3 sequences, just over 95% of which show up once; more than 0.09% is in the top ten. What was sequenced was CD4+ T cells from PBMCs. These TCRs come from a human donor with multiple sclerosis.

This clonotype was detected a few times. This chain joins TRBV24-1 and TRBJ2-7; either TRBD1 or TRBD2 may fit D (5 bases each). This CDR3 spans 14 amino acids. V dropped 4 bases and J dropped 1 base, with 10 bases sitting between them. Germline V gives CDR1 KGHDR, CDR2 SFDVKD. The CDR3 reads CATSDRDGSYEQYF. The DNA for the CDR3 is TGTGCCACCAGTGACCGGGACGGTTCCTACGAGCAGTACTTC.

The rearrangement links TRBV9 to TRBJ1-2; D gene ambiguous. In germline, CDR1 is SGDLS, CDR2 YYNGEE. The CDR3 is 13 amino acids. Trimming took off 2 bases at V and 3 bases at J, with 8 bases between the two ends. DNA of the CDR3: TGTGCCAGCAGCGTCGGGCCAGACTATGGCTACACCTTC. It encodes CASSVGPDYGYTF.

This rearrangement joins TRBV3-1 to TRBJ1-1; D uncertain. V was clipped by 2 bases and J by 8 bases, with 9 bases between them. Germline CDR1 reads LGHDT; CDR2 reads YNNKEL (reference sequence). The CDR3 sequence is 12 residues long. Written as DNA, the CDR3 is TGTGCCAGCAGCCAACTGGGCAGGGAAGCTTTCTTT. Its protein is CASSQLGREAFF.

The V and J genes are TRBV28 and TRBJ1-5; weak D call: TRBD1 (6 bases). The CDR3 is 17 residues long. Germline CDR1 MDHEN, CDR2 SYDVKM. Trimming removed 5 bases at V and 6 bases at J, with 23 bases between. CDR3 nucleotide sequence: TGTGCCAGCAGTACACGATCCCCCTACAGGGCCCGTCAGCCCCAGCATTTT. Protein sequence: CASSTRSPYRARQPQHF.

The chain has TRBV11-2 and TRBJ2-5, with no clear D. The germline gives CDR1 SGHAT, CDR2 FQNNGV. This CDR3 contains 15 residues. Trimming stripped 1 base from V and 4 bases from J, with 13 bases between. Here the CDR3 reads CASSLVVSLPETQYF. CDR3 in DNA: TGTGCCAGCAGCTTAGTAGTATCCCTCCCAGAGACCCAGTACTTC.

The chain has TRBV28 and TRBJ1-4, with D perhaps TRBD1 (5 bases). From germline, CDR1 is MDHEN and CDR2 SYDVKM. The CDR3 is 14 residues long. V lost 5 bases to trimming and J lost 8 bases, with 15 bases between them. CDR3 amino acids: CASSRSLRGEKLFF. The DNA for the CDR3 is TGTGCCAGCAGTCGTTCCCTGAGGGGCGAAAAACTGTTTTTT.

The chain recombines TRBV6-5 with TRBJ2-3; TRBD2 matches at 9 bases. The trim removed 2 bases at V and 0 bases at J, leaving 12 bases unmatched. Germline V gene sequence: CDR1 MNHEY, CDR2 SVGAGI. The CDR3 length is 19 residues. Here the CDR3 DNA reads TGTGCCAGCAGTTACAAGCCGGGACTAGCCCCAAGGAGCACAGATACGCAGTATTTT. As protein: CASSYKPGLAPRSTDTQYF.

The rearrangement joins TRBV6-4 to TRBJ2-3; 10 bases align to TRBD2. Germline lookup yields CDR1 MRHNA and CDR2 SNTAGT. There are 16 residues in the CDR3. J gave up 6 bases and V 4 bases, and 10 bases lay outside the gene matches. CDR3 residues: CASSASSSGGLDTQYF. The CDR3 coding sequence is TGTGCCAGCAGTGCGTCGTCTAGCGGGGGTTTGGATACGCAGTATTTT.

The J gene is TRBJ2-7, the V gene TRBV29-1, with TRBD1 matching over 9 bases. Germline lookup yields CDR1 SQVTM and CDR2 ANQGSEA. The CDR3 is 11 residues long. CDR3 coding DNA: TGCAGTTCAACAGGGGGCGGCGAGCAGTACTTC. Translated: CSSTGGGEQYF.

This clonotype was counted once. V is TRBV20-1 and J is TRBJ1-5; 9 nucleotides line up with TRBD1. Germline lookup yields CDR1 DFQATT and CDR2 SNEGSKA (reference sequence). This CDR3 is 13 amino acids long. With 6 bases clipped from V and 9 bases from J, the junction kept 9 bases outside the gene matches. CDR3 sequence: CSATTGGLRPQHF. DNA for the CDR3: TGCAGTGCCACGACAGGGGGTCTGCGGCCCCAGCATTTT.

DNA of the CDR3: TGTGCCAGCAGCCAGAGGACCTCCGAGGCGGCTTTCTTT. It translates to CASSQRTSEAAFF. V is TRBV3-1 and J is TRBJ1-1, with D uncertain. This CDR3 is built from 13 residues. Trimming took 3 bases from V and 11 from J, leaving 16 bases between them. Germline CDR1 is LGHDT and CDR2 is YNNKEL (reference sequence).

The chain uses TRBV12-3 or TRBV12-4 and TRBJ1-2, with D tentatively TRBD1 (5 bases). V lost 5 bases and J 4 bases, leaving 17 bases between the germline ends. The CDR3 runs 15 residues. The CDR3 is CASSRGVAGTYGYTF. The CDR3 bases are TGTGCCAGCAGTCGGGGGGTGGCAGGGACCTATGGCTACACCTTC.

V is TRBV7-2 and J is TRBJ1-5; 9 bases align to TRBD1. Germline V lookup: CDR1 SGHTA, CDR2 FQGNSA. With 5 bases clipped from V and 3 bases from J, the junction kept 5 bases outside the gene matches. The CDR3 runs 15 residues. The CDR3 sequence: CASSPDRGNNQPQHF. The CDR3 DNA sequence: TGTGCCAGCAGCCCGGACAGGGGTAACAATCAGCCCCAGCATTTT.

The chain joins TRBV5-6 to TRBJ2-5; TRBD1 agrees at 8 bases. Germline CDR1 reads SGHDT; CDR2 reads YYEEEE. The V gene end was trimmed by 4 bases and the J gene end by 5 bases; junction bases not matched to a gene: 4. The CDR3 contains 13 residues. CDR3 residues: CASSPDRDETQYF. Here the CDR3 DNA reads TGTGCCAGCAGCCCGGACAGGGACGAGACCCAGTACTTC.

The CDR3 sequence: CASSRAGGAHEQYF. For the CDR3, the DNA is TGTGCCAGCAGCAGAGCGGGGGGCGCCCACGAGCAGTACTTC. The chain links TRBV7-9 to TRBJ2-7, with 9 bases that match TRBD2. Per the germline V gene, CDR1 is SEHNR and CDR2 is FQNEAQ (reference sequence). The CDR3 totals 14 residues. After removal of 5 bases from V and 5 bases from J, the junction contained 7 bases not matched to a gene.

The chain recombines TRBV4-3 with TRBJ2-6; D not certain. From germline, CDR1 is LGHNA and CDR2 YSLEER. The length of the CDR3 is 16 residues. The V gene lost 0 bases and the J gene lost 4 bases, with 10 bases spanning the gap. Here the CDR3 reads CASSQDPRPGANVLTF. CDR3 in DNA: TGCGCCAGCAGCCAAGATCCAAGGCCCGGGGCCAACGTCCTGACTTTC.

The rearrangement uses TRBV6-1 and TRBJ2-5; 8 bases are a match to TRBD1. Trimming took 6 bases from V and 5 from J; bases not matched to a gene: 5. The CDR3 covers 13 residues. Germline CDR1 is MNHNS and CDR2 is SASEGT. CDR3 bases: TGTGCCAGCAGGTGGACAGGGATGGAGACCCAGTACTTC. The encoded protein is CASRWTGMETQYF.

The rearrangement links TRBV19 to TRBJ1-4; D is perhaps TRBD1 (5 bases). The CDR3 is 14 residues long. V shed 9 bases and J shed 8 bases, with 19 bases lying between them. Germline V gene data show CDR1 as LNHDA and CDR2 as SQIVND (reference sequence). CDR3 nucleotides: TGTGCCAGCCTCTCCCGGTCGGGGGACGAAAAACTGTTTTTT. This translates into CASLSRSGDEKLFF.

The CDR3 DNA sequence: TGTGCCATCAGTCCCGGGACTAGCGGGGGGCAAGAGACCCAGTACTTC. It translates to CAISPGTSGGQETQYF. This chain links TRBV10-3 with TRBJ2-5, with 15 bases aligning to TRBD2. With V trimmed by 5 bases and J by 2 bases, 3 bases remained unmatched. Germline CDR1 and CDR2: ENHRY and SYGVKD. The CDR3 length is 16 residues.

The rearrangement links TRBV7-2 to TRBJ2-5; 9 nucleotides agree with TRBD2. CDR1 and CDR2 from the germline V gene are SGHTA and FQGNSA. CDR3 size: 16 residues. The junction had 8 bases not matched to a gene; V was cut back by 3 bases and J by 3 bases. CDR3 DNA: TGTGCCAGCAGCTTTGGGATAGCGGGGGACAAAGAGACCCAGTACTTC. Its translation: CASSFGIAGDKETQYF.

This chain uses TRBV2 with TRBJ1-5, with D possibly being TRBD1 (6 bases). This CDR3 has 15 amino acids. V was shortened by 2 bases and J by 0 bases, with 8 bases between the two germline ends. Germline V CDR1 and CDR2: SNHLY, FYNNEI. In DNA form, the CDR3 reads TGTGCCAGCAGTGAACAGGGGTTTAGCAATCAGCCCCAGCATTTT. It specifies CASSEQGFSNQPQHF.

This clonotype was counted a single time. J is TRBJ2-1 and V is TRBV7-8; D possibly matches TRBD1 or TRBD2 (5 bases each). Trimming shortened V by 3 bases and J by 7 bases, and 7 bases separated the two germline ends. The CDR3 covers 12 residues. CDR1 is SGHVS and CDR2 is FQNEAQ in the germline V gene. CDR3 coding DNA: TGTGCCAGCAGCTTCGAGGGGAATGAGCAGTTCTTC. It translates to CASSFEGNEQFF.

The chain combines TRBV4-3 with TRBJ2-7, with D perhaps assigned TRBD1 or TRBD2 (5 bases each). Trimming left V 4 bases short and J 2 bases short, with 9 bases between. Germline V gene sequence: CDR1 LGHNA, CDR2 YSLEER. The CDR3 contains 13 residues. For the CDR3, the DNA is TGCGCCAGCAGCCGGGACCTAGCCTACGAGCAGTACTTC. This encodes CASSRDLAYEQYF.

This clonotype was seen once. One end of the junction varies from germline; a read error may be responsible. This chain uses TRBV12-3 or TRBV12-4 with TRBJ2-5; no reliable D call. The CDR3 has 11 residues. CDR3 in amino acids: CASSLRQRVNF. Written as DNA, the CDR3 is TGTGCCAGCAGTTTGCGCCAAAGGGTAAACTTC.

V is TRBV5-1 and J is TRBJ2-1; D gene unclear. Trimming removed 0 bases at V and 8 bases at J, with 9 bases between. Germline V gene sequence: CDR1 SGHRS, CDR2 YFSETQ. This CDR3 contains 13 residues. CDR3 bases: TGCGCCAGCAGCTTGGTTCGCGATCATGAGCAGTTCTTC. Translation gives CASSLVRDHEQFF.

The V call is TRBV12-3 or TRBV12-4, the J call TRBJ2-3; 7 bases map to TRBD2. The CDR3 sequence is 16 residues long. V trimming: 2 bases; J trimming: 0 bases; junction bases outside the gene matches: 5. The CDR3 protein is CASSLNSAGSTDTQYF. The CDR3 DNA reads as TGTGCCAGCAGTTTAAACTCAGCGGGGAGCACAGATACGCAGTATTTT.

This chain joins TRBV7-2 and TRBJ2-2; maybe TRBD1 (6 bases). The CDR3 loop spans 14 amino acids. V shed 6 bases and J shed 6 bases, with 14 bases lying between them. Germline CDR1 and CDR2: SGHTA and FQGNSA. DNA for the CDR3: TGTGCCAGCAGACAACAGGGTCCCCCCGGGGAGCTGTTTTTT. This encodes CASRQQGPPGELFF. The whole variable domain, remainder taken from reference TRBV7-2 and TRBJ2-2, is GAGVSQSPSNKVTEKGKDVELRCDPISGHTALYWYRQSLGQGLEFLIYFQGNSAPDKSGLPSDRFSAERTGGSVSTLTIQRTQQEDSAVYLCASRQQGPPGELFFGEGSRLTVL.